This T cell receptor beta chain was profiled in a study of T cells in Graves' hyperthyroidism and ophthalmopathy. RNA transcripts served as the template for amplifying TCR beta CDR3 regions. Researchers ran a first-round RT-PCR on the TCR CDR3 using the HTBI primer set. TCRdb recomputed calls from the multiplex PCR reads with MiXCR, one row per CDR3 protein. Altogether a few hundred thousand distinct CDR3 sequences are present, approximately 49% being singletons, with the ten largest covering roughly 45%. Points on this clonotype: Its antigen is still unknown.

The CDR3 runs 14 residues. The ends were cut back, 5 bases at V and 4 bases at J, with 14 bases in the middle. CDR1 and CDR2 from the germline V gene are PRHDT and FYEKMQ (reference sequence). Study-wide results and limits: The model foresaw ophthalmopathy a median about 6.1 months prior to onset. Expanded thyroid clonotypes (above 0.001) were mostly also found in blood.

The chain couples TRBV13 to TRBJ2-5; D is unresolved. Sequencing was carried out using peripheral blood or thyroid tissue (not recorded which). The source of this sequence is an adult woman with Graves' disease, either hyperthyroidism or ophthalmopathy (not recorded which). As DNA, the CDR3 is TGTGCCAGCAGCACCGGGCCTAGGGTAGAGACCCAGTACTTC. This gives the protein CASSTGPRVETQYF. Based on the CDR3 plus reference TRBV13 and TRBJ2-5, the full variable domain is AAGVIQSPRHLIKEKRETATLKCYPIPRHDTVYWYQQGPGQDPQFLISFYEKMQSDKGSIPDRFSAQQFSDYHSELNMSSLELGDSALYFCASSTGPRVETQYFGPGTRLLVL.